This T cell receptor (beta chain) came from a study of blood T cell repertoires in COVID-19. For the study at large: COVID-19 samples collected from the United States, Italy and Spain covered acute and convalescent phases. The cDNA or gDNA used as material had been derived from T cells, B-cell-depleted T cells, or PBMCs.

Per germline, CDR1 GTSNPN and CDR2 SVGIG (reference sequence). The CDR3 totals 12 residues. The V and J ends lost 0 bases and 10 bases respectively, with 10 bases between them. Per the authors' pipeline: Nucleated cell counts were estimated from reference gene primer amplification. Clones were read by immunoSEQ multiplex PCR, and TCRdb kept only the in-frame ones, dropping some. V, J and clone size are those of that table, while D and trimming were read from the DNA. The repertoire includes tens of thousands of clones, approximately 91% of them detected once, and around 2% sits in the top ten. The rearrangement joins TRBV30 to TRBJ1-5; D remains unclear. Sequencing was performed on peripheral blood. The receptor was isolated from a man aged 60 to 69 with acute or convalescent COVID-19. The CDR3 bases are TGTGCCTGGAGTGTAATACGGGGACCCCAGCATTTT. This encodes CAWSVIRGPQHF.